This T cell receptor beta chain stems from a study of response to subunit inactivated influenza vaccine. Regarding the study as a whole: Authors suggested each seasonal flu vaccination may recruit only limited numbers of new T cells.

Each CDR3 protein gets one entry after TCRdb re-called the RT-PCR reads with MiXCR. The profile shows around 790,000 distinct CDR3 sequences, about 20% of them singletons. Germline CDR1 reads SGHRS; CDR2 reads YFSETQ. J was trimmed by 5 bases and V by 4 bases; bases with no gene match: 9. This CDR3 has 16 amino acids. Details on this clonotype: What it binds is not known.

This clonotype was sampled from a man in his forties or fifties who received an inactivated influenza vaccine. This chain joins TRBV5-1 and TRBJ2-1, with 10 bases aligning to TRBD2. The material sequenced was PBMCs from blood, taken roughly 5 days after vaccination. The CDR3 region has the DNA TGCGCCAGCAGCAACAGTGCTAGCGGGAGACACAATGAGCAGTTCTTC. It codes for CASSNSASGRHNEQFF.